The clone carrying this T cell receptor (beta chain) was counted a single time. Per the study methods: For nucleated cells, counts were estimated from reference gene primer amplification. Assay used: immunoSEQ multiplex PCR; TCRdb lists only in-frame clones, some missing. V, J and clone size were drawn from that table, and D and trimming were deduced from the DNA. The repertoire has 260,000 or so clones, roughly 86% of them found once; the top ten carry just over 2.5%. Unmatched junction bases numbered 9, after V lost 3 bases and J lost 3 bases. CDR1 is SEHNR and CDR2 is FQNEAQ in the germline V gene (reference sequence). The length of the CDR3 is 16 residues. This entry comes from a study of blood T cell repertoires in COVID-19. Enrolled through a virtual design, the participants were between about 18 and 100 years of age and came from about two dozen US areas. Membership in each cohort depended on participant-reported clinical history.

The TCR was taken from a woman aged 25 to 39 with acute COVID-19. The sequenced sample was PBMCs or T cells enriched from blood (not recorded which). The chain couples TRBV7-9 to TRBJ1-2, with 8 bases aligning to TRBD1. The CDR3 DNA is TGTGCCAGCAGCTTCCTCGGACAGGGAAATGACTATGGCTACACCTTC. Protein sequence: CASSFLGQGNDYGYTF.